This T cell receptor (beta chain) was profiled in a study of T-cell reconstitution after alpha-beta-depleted transplantation in children (dated by TCRdb to the mid-2010s). For context, the study as a whole: The study quantitatively tracked T-cell immune reconstitution after TCRalphabeta/CD19-depleted allogeneic hematopoietic cell transplantation in children using TCR repertoire profiling. General findings and caveats noted by the study authors: In some patients, the high TCRbeta diversity seen at day 60 was put down to recipient T cells and intrathymic progenitors that had survived conditioning. Over the following months the frequencies of hyperexpanded clones went down, and after one year T-cell counts and TCRbeta diversity were mostly credited to newly produced T cells. The apparently early alphabetaT-cell count recovery about two months after transplant was reportedly dependent on only several hundred rapidly expanded clones derived from non-depleted graft cells.

Interpreted using the paper, the treatment or condition label stands for: allogeneic hematopoietic cell transplantation with graft depleted of TCRalphabeta T cells and CD19 B cells. The children who served as transplant recipients had been given grafts of TCRalphabeta/CD19-depleted allogeneic hematopoietic cells. In regard to this clonotype: Its antigen target is currently unknown. Per-base quality was not reported, and no clone a single base away is much larger than it.

Preparation of the library involved PCR. Sequencing was performed on an Illumina HiSeq 2500. Molecular barcoding was employed in the preparation of TCR libraries, with unique molecular identifiers being used to normalize TCRbeta repertoire quantification. Using fastp trimming at Q25 and MiXCR clonotype assembly, TCRdb reanalyzed the public sequencing data and kept in-frame beta chains. Rows are combined by CDR3 protein, so each entry shows the most common genes and DNA. The sample includes about 830,000 distinct CDR3 sequences, with approximately 15% observed a single time. In total, the top ten clones hold roughly 4.8% of the sample. Sample: PBMCs, mostly from graft donor cells, taken 360 days after TCRalphabeta/CD19-depleted stem cell transplant. This TCR came from a male patient younger than 18 who had a stem cell transplant for acute lymphoblastic leukemia, so the T cells may come from the graft donor.

At the DNA level, the sequence is TGCGCCAGCAGCCCCGGGGGACAGGGGAGCTCCTACGAGCAGTACTTC. Its protein reads: CASSPGGQGSSYEQYF. The chain is assembled from TRBV4-1 and TRBJ2-7, and TRBD1 aligns with 10 junction nucleotides. V is pruned by 4 bases and J by 0 bases, leaving 6 bases of the junction without a gene match. The germline V gene yields MGHRA for CDR1 and YSYEKL for CDR2. The CDR3 measures 16 amino acids from cysteine to phenylalanine. This entry keeps only the CDR3 DNA: 48 bases, framed from base 1.